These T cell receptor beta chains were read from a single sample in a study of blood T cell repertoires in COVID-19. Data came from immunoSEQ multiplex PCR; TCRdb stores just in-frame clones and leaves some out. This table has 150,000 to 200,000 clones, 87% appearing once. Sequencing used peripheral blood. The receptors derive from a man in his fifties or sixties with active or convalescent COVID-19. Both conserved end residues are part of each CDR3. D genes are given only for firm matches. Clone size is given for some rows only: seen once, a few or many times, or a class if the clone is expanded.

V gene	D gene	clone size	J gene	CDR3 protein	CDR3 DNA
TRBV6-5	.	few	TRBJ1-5	CASRGRGGGNQPQHF	TGTGCCAGCAGGGGACGGGGAGGGGGCAATCAGCCCCAGCATTTT
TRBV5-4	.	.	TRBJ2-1	CAMQRWGGPMANEQFF	TGTGCCATGCAGCGTTGGGGGGGGCCTATGGCCAATGAGCAGTTCTTC
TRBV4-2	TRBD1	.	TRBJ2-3	CASSQPKQGNTDTQYF	TGTGCCAGCAGCCAACCCAAACAGGGGAATACAGATACGCAGTATTTT
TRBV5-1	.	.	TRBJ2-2	CASSLAQGTGELFF	TGCGCCAGCAGCTTGGCCCAGGGCACCGGGGAGCTGTTTTTT
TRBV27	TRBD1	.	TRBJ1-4	CASSTSGTGYEKLFF	TGTGCCAGCAGTACATCCGGGACAGGGTATGAAAAACTGTTTTTT
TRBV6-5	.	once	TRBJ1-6	CASSYSPPAGDSPLHF	TGTGCCAGCAGTTACTCCCCGCCGGCAGGGGATTCACCCCTCCACTTT
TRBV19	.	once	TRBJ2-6	CASMRGSGANVLTF	TGTGCCAGTATGCGGGGATCTGGGGCCAACGTCCTGACTTTC
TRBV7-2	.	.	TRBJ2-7	CASSFPPGQSPYEQYF	TGTGCCAGCAGCTTCCCGCCAGGACAGAGTCCCTACGAGCAGTACTTC
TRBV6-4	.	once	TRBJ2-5	CASSDRTPEETQYF	TGTGCCAGCTCCGACAGGACCCCCGAAGAGACCCAGTACTTC
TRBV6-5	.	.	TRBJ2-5	CASSTSGTKETQYF	TGTGCCAGCAGTACTTCCGGGACAAAAGAGACCCAGTACTTC
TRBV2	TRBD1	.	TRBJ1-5	CASTSRGRGNQPQHF	TGTGCCAGCACCAGCAGGGGGCGTGGGAATCAGCCCCAGCATTTT
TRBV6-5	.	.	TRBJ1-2	CASIETATYGYTF	TGTGCCAGCATCGAGACAGCGACCTATGGCTACACCTTC
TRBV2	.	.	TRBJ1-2	CASSSGETYGYTF	TGTGCCAGCAGCTCGGGAGAGACCTATGGCTACACCTTC
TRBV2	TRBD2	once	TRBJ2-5	CASIRAGTIQETQYF	TGTGCCAGCATACGGGCGGGGACTATACAAGAGACCCAGTACTTC
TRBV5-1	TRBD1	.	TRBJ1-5	CASSHGTGEQPQHF	TGCGCCAGCAGCCACGGGACAGGGGAACAGCCCCAGCATTTT
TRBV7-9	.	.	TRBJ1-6	CASSSDGGSPLHF	TGTGCCAGCAGCTCGGATGGAGGTTCACCCCTCCACTTT
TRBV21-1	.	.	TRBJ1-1	CASGGAVMNTEAFF	TGTGCCAGCGGGGGCGCGGTCATGAACACTGAAGCTTTCTTT
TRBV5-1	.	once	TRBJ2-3	CASSTLAEADTQYF	TGCGCCAGCAGCACACTAGCTGAGGCAGATACGCAGTATTTT
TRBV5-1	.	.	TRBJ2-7	CASSLGAGSYEQYF	TGCGCCAGCAGCTTGGGGGCAGGATCCTACGAGCAGTACTTC
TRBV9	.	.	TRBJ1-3	CASSVDSGSGNTIYF	TGTGCCAGCAGTGTAGATAGCGGTTCTGGAAACACCATATATTTT
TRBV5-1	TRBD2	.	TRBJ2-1	CASSLGLAGGDNEQFF	TGCGCCAGCAGCTTGGGACTAGCGGGGGGCGACAATGAGCAGTTCTTC
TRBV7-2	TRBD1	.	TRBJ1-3	CASSPARGGRSAGNTIYF	TGTGCCAGCAGCCCCGCCCGAGGGGGCAGGAGCGCAGGAAACACCATATATTTT
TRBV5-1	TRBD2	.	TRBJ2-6	CASSLVLAAWANVLTF	TGCGCCAGCAGCTTGGTACTAGCGGCGTGGGCCAACGTCCTGACTTTC
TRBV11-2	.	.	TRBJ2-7	CASSRRGLLGPYEQYF	TGTGCCAGCAGCCGTAGGGGCCTGCTTGGCCCCTACGAGCAGTACTTC
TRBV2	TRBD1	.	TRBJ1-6	CASSVGQNNSPLHF	TGTGCCAGCAGTGTGGGACAGAATAATTCACCCCTCCACTTT
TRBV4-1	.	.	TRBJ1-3	CASSPHGWANSGNTIYF	TGCGCCAGCAGCCCTCACGGCTGGGCTAATTCTGGAAACACCATATATTTT
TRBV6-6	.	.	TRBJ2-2	CASSYSEGRELFF	TGTGCCAGCAGTTACTCGGAGGGCCGGGAGCTGTTTTTT
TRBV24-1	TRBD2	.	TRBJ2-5	CATSPGGLAGAQETQYF	TGTGCCACCAGCCCCGGGGGACTAGCGGGGGCCCAAGAGACCCAGTACTTC
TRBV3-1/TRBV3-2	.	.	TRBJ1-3	CASSQEPQGFTGNTIYF	TGTGCCAGCAGCCAAGAACCACAGGGATTTACTGGAAACACCATATATTTT
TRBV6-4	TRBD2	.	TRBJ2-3	CASSRGGITDTQYF	TGTGCCAGCAGCCGGGGGGGAATCACAGATACGCAGTATTTT
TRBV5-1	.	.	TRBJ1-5	CASSLSLNQPQHF	TGCGCCAGCAGCTTATCCCTCAATCAGCCCCAGCATTTT
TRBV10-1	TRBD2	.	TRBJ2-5	CASSGGSGETQYF	TGCGCCAGCTCGGGGGGATCCGGGGAGACCCAGTACTTC
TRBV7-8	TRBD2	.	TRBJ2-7	CASSRVGGADEQYF	TGTGCCAGCAGCCGAGTGGGAGGGGCAGACGAGCAGTACTTC
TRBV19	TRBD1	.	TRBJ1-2	CASTVGQGAFGYTF	TGTGCCAGTACCGTGGGACAGGGGGCGTTTGGCTACACCTTC
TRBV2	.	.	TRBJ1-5	CASSDRNSNQPQHF	TGTGCCAGCAGCGACAGAAATAGCAATCAGCCCCAGCATTTT
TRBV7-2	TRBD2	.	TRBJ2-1	CASSLWRGSYNEQFF	TGTGCCAGCAGCTTGTGGCGGGGGTCCTACAATGAGCAGTTCTTC
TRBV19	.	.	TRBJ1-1	CASIPNGEGFFEAFF	TGTGCCAGTATTCCTAACGGGGAAGGATTTTTTGAAGCTTTCTTT
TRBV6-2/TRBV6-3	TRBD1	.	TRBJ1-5	CASSDRGSQPQHF	TGTGCCAGCAGTGACAGGGGGAGTCAGCCCCAGCATTTT
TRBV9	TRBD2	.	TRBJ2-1	CASSVGGSGGYNEQFF	TGTGCCAGCAGCGTAGGAGGTAGCGGGGGTTACAATGAGCAGTTCTTC
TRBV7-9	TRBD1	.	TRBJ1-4	CASSVDRGKTNEKLFF	TGTGCCAGCAGCGTCGACAGGGGTAAAACTAATGAAAAACTGTTTTTT
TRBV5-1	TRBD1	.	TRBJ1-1	CASSFADRGNTEAFF	TGCGCCAGCAGCTTTGCGGACAGGGGAAACACTGAAGCTTTCTTT
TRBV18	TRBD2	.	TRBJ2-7	CASSPSLGLAGGAYEQYF	TGTGCCAGCTCACCAAGCTTAGGACTAGCGGGGGGTGCTTACGAGCAGTACTTC
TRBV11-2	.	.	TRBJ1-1	CASSFLEAFF	TGTGCCAGCAGCTTTCTTGAAGCTTTCTTT
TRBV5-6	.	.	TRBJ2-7	CASSLILGLSSYEQYF	TGTGCCAGCAGCTTAATACTAGGACTGAGCTCCTACGAGCAGTACTTC
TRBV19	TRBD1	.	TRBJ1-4	CASKDRVKDEKLFF	TGTGCCAGTAAAGACAGGGTTAAAGATGAAAAACTGTTTTTT
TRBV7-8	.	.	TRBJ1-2	CASSLRQGSLGYTF	TGTGCCAGCAGCCTTAGGCAGGGGTCATTGGGCTACACCTTC
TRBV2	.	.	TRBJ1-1	CASNGRDEAFF	TGTGCCAGCAATGGCAGGGATGAAGCTTTCTTT
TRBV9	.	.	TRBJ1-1	CASSVSRHDTEAFF	TGTGCCAGCAGCGTAAGCCGCCACGACACTGAAGCTTTCTTT
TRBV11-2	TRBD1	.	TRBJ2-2	CASPTGQPTGELFF	TGTGCCAGTCCCACGGGACAGCCCACCGGGGAGCTGTTTTTT
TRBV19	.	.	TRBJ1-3	CASSVRRQASSGNTIYF	TGTGCCAGTAGCGTGAGGAGGCAGGCGAGCTCTGGAAACACCATATATTTT
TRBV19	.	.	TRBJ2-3	CASRETGATDTQYF	TGTGCCAGTAGGGAGACTGGGGCCACAGATACGCAGTATTTT
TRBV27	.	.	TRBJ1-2	CASSPDRRINGYTF	TGTGCCAGCAGTCCAGACAGGAGGATAAATGGCTACACCTTC
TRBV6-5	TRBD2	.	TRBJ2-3	CASNPSGGARGTQYF	TGTGCCAGCAATCCTAGCGGGGGGGCCCGTGGGACGCAGTATTTT
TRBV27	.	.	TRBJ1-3	CASSFDSYQPHSGNTIYF	TGTGCCAGCAGTTTTGACAGCTATCAGCCACACTCTGGAAACACCATATATTTT
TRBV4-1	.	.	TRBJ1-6	CASSRQPGTGDSTFYNSPLHF	TGCGCCAGCAGCCGCCAACCAGGCACGGGGGACTCAACCTTCTATAATTCACCCCTCCACTTT